The TCR beta chain under discussion was sequenced for a study of OX40 agonist ivuxolimab in advanced cancers. About the full investigation: The costimulatory receptor OX40 (CD134) was targeted by ivuxolimab, a fully human IgG2 agonistic monoclonal antibody. Intravenous ivuxolimab was administered to patients every 2 weeks at six dose levels: 0.01, 0.1, 0.3, 1.5, 3 and 10 mg/kg. Of the roughly 51 patients in dose escalation, about 20 had hepatocellular carcinoma, about 15 had melanoma, 9 had renal cell carcinoma and 9 had head and neck cancer. The dose-escalation cohort was 82.7% male with a mean age of around 64 years, ranging from roughly 23 to 80. Patients were allowed to have had prior anti-PD-1, anti-PD-L1 or anti-CTLA-4 therapy, and around 40% of the dose-escalation patients had previously received checkpoint inhibitors. Partial responses were achieved by three dose-escalation patients, of whom one had hepatocellular carcinoma and two had cutaneous melanoma. Peripheral TCRbeta sequencing was intended to test whether TCR sequence diversity was altered and clonal T-cell expansion was caused by ivuxolimab. The paper describes the monotherapy dose-escalation part (N of about 52 patients) of the phase I trial of ivuxolimab.

On the study overall, not on this receptor specifically: In the 0.1-3.0 mg/kg groups, partial responders were among the patients with the lowest normalized peripheral clonal expansion, particularly in CD8+ T cells. The antigen specificity of the peripheral T cells that underwent clonal expansion was not determined. After ivuxolimab, CD8+ T cells had more expanded clones than CD4+ T cells on average. At doses of 0.1 to 3.0 mg/kg, clonal expansion of both CD4+ and CD8+ T cells in blood was seen between baseline and week 6. Low levels of normalized T-cell clonal expansion were also seen in some patients who did not respond.

Genomic DNA was isolated from the sorted cells so that the TCRbeta CDR3 region could be sequenced. The immunoSEQ Assay was used for sequencing of TCRbeta CDR3 regions. Held by TCRdb, this immuneACCESS table contains in-frame sequences only and omits some clones. Under half of the omission traces to an unresolved V gene where checked; the cause of the rest is unknown. Across this sample there are around 53,000 clones, with roughly 90% seen only once. The top ten clones comprise 5.5% to 7% of the sample. A note on this clone: Its target antigen remains unknown. Base quality data are lacking; no much larger clone is found one base away.

Patients with a history of autoimmune disease or receiving systemic immunosuppression were excluded from the trial. Peripheral blood for TCR sequencing was collected from all dose cohorts at baseline, on cycle 4 day 1, and on cycle 7 day 1. The samples were taken from a phase I, first-in-human, multicenter, open-label dose-escalation trial of ivuxolimab. Adults with locally advanced or metastatic head and neck squamous cell, hepatocellular, melanoma or renal cell carcinoma were enrolled in the trial. CD4+ and CD8+ T cells were sorted separately from peripheral blood before TCR sequencing. The trim is 8 bases for V and 0 bases for J, with a gap of 17 bases between the germline ends. The CDR3 holds 16 amino acids from the cysteine to the phenylalanine. The entry retains the CDR3 DNA only, 48 bases that are in frame from base 1.

This sequence originates from an adult with an advanced solid tumor such as melanoma, head and neck, liver or kidney cancer. The sample consisted of CD4+ or CD8+ T cells sorted from blood, taken in a trial of the OX40 agonist ivuxolimab. The sequence joins TRBV23-1 to TRBJ1-3; the D region possibly corresponds to TRBD1 (6 bases align). TRBV23-1 is given ORF status, its function remaining uncertain. The CDR3 region reads CASPHGRGLSGNTIYF. DNA sequence: TGCGCCAGCCCTCACGGCAGGGGCCTCTCTGGAAACACCATATATTTT.